The sequence of this TCR beta chain was determined in a study of blood T cell repertoires in COVID-19. About the study: Sites in the United States, Italy and Spain provided acute and convalescent COVID-19 samples.

A note on this clone: This same CDR3 is encoded by further DNA sequences in the sample.

V was pared by 3 bases and J by 10 bases, with 5 bases of the junction left unmatched. The CDR3 has 14 amino acids. Germline lookup yields CDR1 SGDLS and CDR2 YYNGEE. Source study methods: Amplified reference gene primers provided the basis for estimating nucleated cell counts. Sequencing used immunoSEQ multiplex PCR; TCRdb keeps in-frame clones, though not all of them. Clone size and the V and J calls come from that table; the DNA yielded D and trimming. Seen here are 100,000 or so clones, more than 70% observed once, and the top ten hold 11%. Sequenced sample: peripheral blood. The chain couples TRBV9 to TRBJ1-6; 9 bases fit TRBD1. The source of this sequence is a woman in her twenties or thirties with acute or convalescent COVID-19. CDR3 amino acids: CASSATGGESPLHF. DNA for the CDR3: TGTGCCAGCAGCGCCACAGGGGGCGAATCACCCCTCCACTTT. The full variable domain, rest sourced from reference TRBV9 and TRBJ1-6, is DSGVTQTPKHLITATGQRVTLRCSPRSGDLSVYWYQQSLDQGLQFLIQYYNGEERAKGNILERFSAQQFPDLHSELNLSSLELGDSALYFCASSATGGESPLHFGNGTRLTVT.